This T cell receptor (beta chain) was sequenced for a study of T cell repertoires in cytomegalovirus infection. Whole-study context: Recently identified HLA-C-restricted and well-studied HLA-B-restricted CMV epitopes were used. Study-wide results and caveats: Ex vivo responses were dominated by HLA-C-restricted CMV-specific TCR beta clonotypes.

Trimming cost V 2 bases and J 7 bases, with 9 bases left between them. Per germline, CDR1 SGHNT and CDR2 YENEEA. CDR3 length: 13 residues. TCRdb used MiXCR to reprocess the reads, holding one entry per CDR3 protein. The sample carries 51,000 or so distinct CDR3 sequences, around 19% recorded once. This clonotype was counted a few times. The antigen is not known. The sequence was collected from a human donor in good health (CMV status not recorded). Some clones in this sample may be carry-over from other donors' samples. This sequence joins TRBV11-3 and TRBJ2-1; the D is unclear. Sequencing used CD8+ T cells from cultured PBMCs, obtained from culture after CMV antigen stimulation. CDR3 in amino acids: CASSLPGRNEQFF. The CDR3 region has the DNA TGTGCCAGCAGCTTACCAGGACGAAATGAGCAGTTCTTC.